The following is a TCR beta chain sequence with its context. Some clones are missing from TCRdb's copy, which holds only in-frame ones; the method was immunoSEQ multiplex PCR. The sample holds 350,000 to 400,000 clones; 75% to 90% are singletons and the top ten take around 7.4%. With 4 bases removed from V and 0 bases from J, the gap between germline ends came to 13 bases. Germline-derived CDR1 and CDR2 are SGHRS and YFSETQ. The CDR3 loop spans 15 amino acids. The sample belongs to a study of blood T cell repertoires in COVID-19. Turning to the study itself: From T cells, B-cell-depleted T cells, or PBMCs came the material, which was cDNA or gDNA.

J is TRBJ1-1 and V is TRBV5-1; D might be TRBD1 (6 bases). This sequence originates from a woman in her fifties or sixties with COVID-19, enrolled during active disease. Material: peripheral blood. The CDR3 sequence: CASSPRQELNTEAFF. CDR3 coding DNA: TGCGCCAGCAGCCCCAGACAGGAATTGAACACTGAAGCTTTCTTT.